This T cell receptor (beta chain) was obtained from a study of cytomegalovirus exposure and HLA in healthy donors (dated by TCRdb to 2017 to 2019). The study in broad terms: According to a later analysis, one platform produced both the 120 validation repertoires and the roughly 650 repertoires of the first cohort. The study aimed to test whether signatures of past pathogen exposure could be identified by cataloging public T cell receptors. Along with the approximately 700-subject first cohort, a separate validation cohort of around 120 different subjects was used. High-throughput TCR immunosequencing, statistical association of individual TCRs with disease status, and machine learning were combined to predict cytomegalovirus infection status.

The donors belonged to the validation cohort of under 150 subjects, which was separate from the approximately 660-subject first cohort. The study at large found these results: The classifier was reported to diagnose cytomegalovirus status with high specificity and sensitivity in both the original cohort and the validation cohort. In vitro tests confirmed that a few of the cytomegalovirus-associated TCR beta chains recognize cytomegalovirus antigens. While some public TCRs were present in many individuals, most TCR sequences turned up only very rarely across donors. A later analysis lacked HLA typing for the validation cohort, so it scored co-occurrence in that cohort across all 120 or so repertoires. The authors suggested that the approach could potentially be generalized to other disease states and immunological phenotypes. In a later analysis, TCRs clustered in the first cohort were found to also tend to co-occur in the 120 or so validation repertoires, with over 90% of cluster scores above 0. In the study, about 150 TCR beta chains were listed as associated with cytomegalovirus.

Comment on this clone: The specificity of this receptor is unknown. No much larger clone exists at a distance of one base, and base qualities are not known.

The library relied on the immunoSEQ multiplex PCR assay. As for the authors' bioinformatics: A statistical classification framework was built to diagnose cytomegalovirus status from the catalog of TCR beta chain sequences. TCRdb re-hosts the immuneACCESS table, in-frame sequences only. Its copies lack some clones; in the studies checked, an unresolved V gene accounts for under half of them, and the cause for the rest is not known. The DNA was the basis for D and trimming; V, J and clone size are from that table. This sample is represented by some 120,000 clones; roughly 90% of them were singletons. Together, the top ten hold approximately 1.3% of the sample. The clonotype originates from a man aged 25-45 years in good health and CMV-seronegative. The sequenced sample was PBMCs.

Read as DNA, the sequence is TGTGCTAGTAGCCGAGGCAGCTTCAATTCACCCCTCCACTTT. Its product reads: CASSRGSFNSPLHF. The chain is made from TRBV12-5 and TRBJ1-6; the D gene remains uncertain. Taken from the germline V gene, the CDR1 and CDR2 loops are LGHNT and FRNRAP. V loses 8 bases, J loses 7 bases, and the germline ends lie 15 bases apart. Inclusive of the bounding cysteine and phenylalanine, the CDR3 is 14 residues long. Here the CDR3 DNA is all that survives: 42 bases in frame from base 1.